These T cell receptor beta chains were read from a single sample in a study of technical replicates of blood from a handful of donors. Measured with immunoSEQ multiplex PCR; TCRdb has only the in-frame clones, and not every one. The profile shows nearly 70,000 clones, about 89% of them singletons. Sequenced sample: PBMCs. All receptors derive from a human donor in good health. Some clones in this sample may be carry-over from other donors' samples. CDR3s include the opening cysteine and the closing phenylalanine or tryptophan. The D gene is left open where the match is weak. Only some rows state a clone size, as once, few, many or a class for expanded clones.

D,size,J,V,DNA,CDR3
TRBD2,.,TRBJ2-7,TRBV4-3,TGCGCCAGCAGTATAGCGGGGTCCTACGAGCAGTACTTC,CASSIAGSYEQYF
TRBD2,.,TRBJ2-1,TRBV16,TGTGCCAGCAGTACCGGGACTAGCGGACCCAATGAGCAGTTCTTC,CASSTGTSGPNEQFF
TRBD2,.,TRBJ2-3,TRBV5-1,TGCGCCAGCCGTGAAGGGACTAGCGGTACAGATACGCAGTATTTT,CASREGTSGTDTQYF
TRBD1,.,TRBJ1-3,TRBV7-6,TGTGCCAGCAGCTCCATACAGGGGCCTTCTGGAAACACCATATATTTT,CASSSIQGPSGNTIYF
.,.,TRBJ2-1,TRBV7-3,TGTGCCAGCAGGTCTAGCGCAGCCTCCAATGAGCAGTTCTTC,CASRSSAASNEQFF
TRBD1,.,TRBJ2-3,TRBV5-1,TGCGCCAGCAGCCATGCGGACAGGAGCACAGATACGCAGTATTTT,CASSHADRSTDTQYF
TRBD1,.,TRBJ2-5,TRBV30,TGTGCCTGGAGTATTGGGACAGGGGAAGAGACCCAGTACTTC,CAWSIGTGEETQYF
TRBD1,.,TRBJ2-2,TRBV4-1,TGCGCCAGCAGCGTAGGGACAGGGGTCGTCGGGGACACCGGGGAGCTGTTTTTT,CASSVGTGVVGDTGELFF
TRBD2,.,TRBJ2-3,TRBV7-3,TGTGCCAGCAGCCTAGAGCGGGGCCCAGATACGCAGTATTTT,CASSLERGPDTQYF
TRBD1,.,TRBJ2-4,TRBV27,TGTGCCAGCAGTTTAGGGACAGGGAGGCCCAAAAACATTCAGTACTTC,CASSLGTGRPKNIQYF
.,.,TRBJ1-1,TRBV18,TGTGCCAGCTCACCTGAACGGGATAAGAACACTGAAGCTTTCTTT,CASSPERDKNTEAFF
TRBD1,.,TRBJ1-5,TRBV9,TGTGCCAGCAGCGTAGGGGACAGTATTCAGCCCCAGCATTTT,CASSVGDSIQPQHF
.,.,TRBJ1-4,TRBV5-8,TGTGCCAGCAGCCTACTTAGCGGCGGGAATGAAAAACTGTTTTTT,CASSLLSGGNEKLFF
TRBD2,.,TRBJ2-7,TRBV19,TGTGCCAGTAGTATTGGGGCGGGAGTCTCCTACGAGCAGTACTTC,CASSIGAGVSYEQYF
.,.,TRBJ1-3,TRBV9,TGTGCCAGCAGGGGGGGGGACACCATATATTTT,CASRGGDTIYF
.,.,TRBJ2-1,TRBV5-4,TGTGCCAGCAGCCCAGACAGACAAAATGAGCAGTTCTTC,CASSPDRQNEQFF
TRBD2,.,TRBJ2-5,TRBV4-3,TGCGCCAGCAGCCCTGTCGGGGGGAAAGAGACCCAGTACTTC,CASSPVGGKETQYF
TRBD2,.,TRBJ2-1,TRBV5-3,TGTGCCAGAAGCTTGGTTGCGGGAGTCTTCCACAATGAGCAGTTCTTC,CARSLVAGVFHNEQFF
.,.,TRBJ2-7,TRBV2,TGTGCCAGTAACCCGGGGCAGGGGATATACGAGCAGTACTTC,CASNPGQGIYEQYF
TRBD1,.,TRBJ1-1,TRBV7-6,TGTGCCAGCAGCCAGGGGGATAACACTGAAGCTTTCTTT,CASSQGDNTEAFF
.,.,TRBJ2-5,TRBV4-2,TGTGCCAGCAGCCAAGAGCCAGGTGGAGAGACCCAGTACTTC,CASSQEPGGETQYF
.,.,TRBJ2-1,TRBV21-1,TGTGCCACCCCTTGGGGAGGGCAGTATGAGCAGTTCTTC,CATPWGGQYEQFF
TRBD2,.,TRBJ2-1,TRBV9,TGTGCCAGCAGCGCGAAAACTAGCGGGGGGGCTCATGAGCAGTTCTTC,CASSAKTSGGAHEQFF
.,.,TRBJ2-7,TRBV6-5,TGTGCCAGCAGTAGCCCCTCCTACGAGCAGTACTTC,CASSSPSYEQYF
TRBD2,.,TRBJ2-5,TRBV4-1,TGCGCCAGCAGCCTCCTAGCGGGGTTCGAGACCCAGTACTTC,CASSLLAGFETQYF
TRBD2,once,TRBJ2-5,TRBV2,TGTGCCAGCAGTAGACTAGCGGGGGGGCTCGAGGAGACCCAGTACTTC,CASSRLAGGLEETQYF